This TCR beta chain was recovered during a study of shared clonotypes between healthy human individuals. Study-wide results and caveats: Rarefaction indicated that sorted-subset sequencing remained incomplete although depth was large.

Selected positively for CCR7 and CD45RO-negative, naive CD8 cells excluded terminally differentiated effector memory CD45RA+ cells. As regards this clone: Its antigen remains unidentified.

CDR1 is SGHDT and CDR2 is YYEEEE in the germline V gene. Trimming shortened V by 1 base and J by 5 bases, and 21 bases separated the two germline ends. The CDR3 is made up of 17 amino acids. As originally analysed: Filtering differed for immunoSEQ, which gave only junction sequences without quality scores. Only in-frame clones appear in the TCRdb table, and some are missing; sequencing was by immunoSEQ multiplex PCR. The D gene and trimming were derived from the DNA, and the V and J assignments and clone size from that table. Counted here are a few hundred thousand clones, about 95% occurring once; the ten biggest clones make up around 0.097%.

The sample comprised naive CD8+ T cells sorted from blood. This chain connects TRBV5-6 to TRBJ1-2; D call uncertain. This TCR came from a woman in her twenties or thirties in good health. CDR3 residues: CASSLPTLSGVRYGYTF. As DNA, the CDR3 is TGTGCCAGCAGCTTGCCGACTCTGTCGGGCGTGAGGTATGGCTACACCTTC.